Listed here are 26 T cell receptor beta chains from one sample, sequenced in a study of response to subunit inactivated influenza vaccine (dated 2018 in TCRdb). Libraries were prepared through RT-PCR. The instrument given in TCRdb is Illumina HiSeq 2500. Clones were called with MiXCR by TCRdb after fastp trimmed the public reads at Q25, and only in-frame beta chains were retained. Each entry merges the rows of one CDR3 protein and shows their most common DNA and genes. The sample table shows over 400,000 distinct CDR3 sequences, and over 10% are seen once. Approximately 14% of the sample comes from the top ten. The label giving this sample's time point can be read as: 45 to 50 days after influenza vaccine administration. The sequences come from PBMCs from blood, collected more than 35 days after vaccination. These receptors originate from a man aged 45 to 65 who received an inactivated influenza vaccine. Donor details come from another sample of the same person, matched by shared clones.

The CDR3 here is CATRTISGQNYEQYF. CDR3 coding DNA: TGTGCCACCAGAACGATTTCGGGACAGAACTACGAGCAGTACTTC. The chain recombines TRBV6-2 or TRBV6-3 with TRBJ2-7, with 7 bases identical to TRBD1. Per germline, CDR1 MNHEY and CDR2 SVGEGT. The V and J ends lost 10 bases and 3 bases, in that order; junction bases with no gene match: 15. The CDR3 runs 15 residues.

The chain uses TRBV14 and TRBJ2-3, with D maybe TRBD1 (5 bases). CDR1 SGHDN and CDR2 FVKESK come from the germline V gene. The CDR3 has 12 amino acids. Trimming left V 4 bases short and J 7 bases short, with 9 bases between. CDR3 nucleotide sequence: TGTGCCAGCAGCCTAGGACACTATACGCAGTATTTT. The encoded protein is CASSLGHYTQYF.

Many counts were recorded for this clonotype. V is TRBV12-3 or TRBV12-4 and J is TRBJ2-7; D might be TRBD1 (6 bases). This CDR3 region has 13 residues. With 4 bases removed from V and 3 bases from J, the gap between germline ends came to 10 bases. Written as DNA, the CDR3 is TGTGCCAGCAGTTGGGGACACAACTACGAGCAGTACTTC. Residues: CASSWGHNYEQYF.

The chain uses TRBV12-3 or TRBV12-4 and TRBJ1-2; a possible D gene is TRBD1 (5 bases). Trimming removed 6 bases at V and 0 bases at J, with 14 bases between. This CDR3 spans 15 amino acids. The CDR3 region is CASRAGTATNYGYTF. In nucleotides, the CDR3 is TGTGCCAGCAGGGCCGGGACGGCTACTAACTATGGCTACACCTTC.

In regard to this clonotype: An end of the junction differs from the germline gene, which may be a read error. V is TRBV6-1 and J is TRBJ1-1; 9 bases align to TRBD1. The CDR3 sequence is 16 residues long. Looked up from germline, CDR1 is MNHNS and CDR2 is SASEGT. The CDR3, as DNA: TGTGCCAGCAGTAAAGCGGTGGGACAGGGACTCACTGAAGCTTTCTTT. Translation: CASSKAVGQGLTEAFF.

This clonotype was detected once. This rearrangement joins TRBV7-2 to TRBJ2-6, with D possibly being TRBD1 (6 bases). The CDR3 spans 16 residues. Trimming cost V 7 bases and J 4 bases, with 17 bases left between them. Germline V gives CDR1 SGHTA, CDR2 FQGNSA. CDR3 amino acids: CASTYTGLSGANVLTF. Written as DNA, the CDR3 is TGTGCCAGCACCTATACAGGGCTCTCCGGGGCCAACGTCCTGACTTTC. Complete variable domain (other parts from reference TRBV7-2 and TRBJ2-6): GAGVSQSPSNKVTEKGKDVELRCDPISGHTALYWYRQSLGQGLEFLIYFQGNSAPDKSGLPSDRFSAERTGGSVSTLTIQRTQQEDSAVYLCASTYTGLSGANVLTFGAGSRLTVL.

The chain combines TRBV6-6 with TRBJ2-3, with TRBD2 as a possible D gene (6 bases). Germline lookup yields CDR1 MNHNY and CDR2 SVGAGI (reference sequence). V was cut by 9 bases and J by 10 bases, with 17 bases left in between. The CDR3 extends over 12 amino acids. CDR3 DNA: TGTGCCAGTGAGGGGACTTCATCAGCGCAGTATTTT. This gives the protein CASEGTSSAQYF.

There are a few counts of this clonotype. This chain joins TRBV28 and TRBJ2-1; D is perhaps TRBD2 (5 bases). Trimming took off 6 bases at V and 0 bases at J, with 15 bases between the two ends. This CDR3 is built from 16 residues. Germline CDR1 is MDHEN and CDR2 is SYDVKM. CDR3 in DNA: TGTGCCAGCAGCACAAGAGCGGCCAGCTCCTACAATGAGCAGTTCTTC. It translates to CASSTRAASSYNEQFF. Full variable domain (remainder filled in from reference TRBV28 and TRBJ2-1): DVKVTQSSRYLVKRTGEKVFLECVQDMDHENMFWYRQDPGLGLRLIYFSYDVKMKEKGDIPEGYSVSREKKERFSLILESASTNQTSMYLCASSTRAASSYNEQFFGPGTRLTVL.

This clonotype was counted a few times. The chain has TRBV10-3 and TRBJ2-7, with a possible D match to TRBD2 (5 bases). CDR1 and CDR2 (germline): ENHRY, SYGVKD. CDR3 size: 13 residues. V lost 3 bases and J lost 3, with 9 bases in between. The CDR3 nucleotides read TGTGCCATCAGTGACCCGGGGTTCTACGAGCAGTACTTC. Protein: CAISDPGFYEQYF.

Many counts were recorded for this clonotype. The CDR3 sequence: CSVKGRKQETQYF. CDR3 sequence (DNA): TGCAGCGTGAAGGGCCGAAAGCAAGAGACCCAGTACTTC. The chain uses TRBV29-1 and TRBJ2-5, with unresolved D. Trimming stripped 6 bases from V and 2 bases from J, with 13 bases between. The CDR3 consists of 13 residues. Germline V lookup: CDR1 SQVTM, CDR2 ANQGSEA.

This clonotype was observed at least ten times. The rearrangement uses TRBV7-3 and TRBJ2-1; TRBD2 might be the D (6 bases). The V and J ends lost 4 bases and 5 bases respectively, with 9 bases between them. The CDR3 loop spans 13 amino acids. Per germline, CDR1 SGHTA and CDR2 FQGTGA. DNA for the CDR3: TGTGCCAGCAGCTCGACTAGTAACAATGAGCAGTTCTTC. Translation gives CASSSTSNNEQFF.

This clonotype was seen ten or more times. This chain joins TRBV5-1 and TRBJ2-1, with 10 bases that match TRBD2. The trim removed 7 bases at V and 7 bases at J, leaving 8 bases unmatched. This CDR3 comprises 14 residues. Germline V gene sequence: CDR1 SGHRS, CDR2 YFSETQ. As DNA, the CDR3 is TGCGCCAGCTCCTTAGGAGCGGGAGGGAATGAGCAGTTCTTC. It codes for CASSLGAGGNEQFF.

This sequence joins TRBV5-1 and TRBJ2-3; 8 bases align to TRBD1. The CDR3 extends over 16 amino acids. Trimming took 4 bases from V and 6 from J; bases not matched to a gene: 13. CDR1 and CDR2 from the germline V gene are SGHRS and YFSETQ. The CDR3 DNA sequence: TGCGCCAGCAGCGCGGACAGGGCAGCCTTCAGGGATACGCAGTATTTT. It translates to CASSADRAAFRDTQYF. Using reference TRBV5-1 and TRBJ2-3 for the parts outside the CDR3, the full variable domain is KAGVTQTPRYLIKTRGQQVTLSCSPISGHRSVSWYQQTPGQGLQFLFEYFSETQRNKGNFPGRFSGRQFSNSRSEMNVSTLELGDSALYLCASSADRAAFRDTQYFGPGTRLTVL.

The gene calls are TRBV5-6 and TRBJ2-1, with D perhaps TRBD2 (5 bases). Germline V gene lookup returns CDR1 SGHDT and CDR2 YYEEEE. Trimming took off 6 bases at V and 0 bases at J, with 13 bases between the two ends. This CDR3 is 15 amino acids long. This CDR3 reads CASKKRYSSYNEQFF. The CDR3 coding sequence is TGTGCCAGCAAGAAGCGGTATAGCTCCTACAATGAGCAGTTCTTC.

This clonotype was counted only a few times. The chain uses TRBV12-3 or TRBV12-4 and TRBJ1-1, with TRBD1 as a possible D gene (5 bases). The CDR3 has 14 amino acids. V was pared by 6 bases and J by 6 bases, with 17 bases between. CDR3 residues: CASSVMGGDAEAFF. DNA for the CDR3: TGTGCCAGCAGCGTCATGGGGGGTGACGCTGAAGCTTTCTTT.

In its sample, this clonotype was seen a few times. The chain joins TRBV9 to TRBJ2-7; 8 bases fit TRBD2. The germline V gene has CDR1 SGDLS and CDR2 YYNGEE. This CDR3 has 14 residues. J gave up 2 bases and V 0 bases, and 1 base lay outside the gene matches. The CDR3 sequence: CASSVAGGPYEQYF. Here the CDR3 DNA reads TGTGCCAGCAGCGTAGCGGGGGGGCCCTACGAGCAGTACTTC.

This clonotype was observed a handful of times. The chain is built from TRBV28 and TRBJ2-7; 8 nucleotides line up with TRBD2. The CDR3 is 17 residues long. V lost 4 bases and J lost 5; bases outside the gene matches: 16. Germline CDR1 and CDR2: MDHEN and SYDVKM. The CDR3 sequence: CASSSPLAGGRTHEQYF. CDR3 DNA: TGTGCCAGCAGTTCCCCCCTGGCGGGGGGCAGAACCCACGAGCAGTACTTC.

The table lists this clonotype with many counts. The genes are TRBV4-2 and TRBJ2-6; D possibly corresponds to TRBD2 (6 bases). CDR3 length: 18 amino acids. Germline CDR1 LGHNA, CDR2 YNFKEQ. Trimming pared 0 bases from V and 2 bases from J, leaving 14 bases between. The CDR3 DNA sequence: TGTGCCAGCAGCCAAGATGGGACTCAGAGCACTGGGGCCAACGTCCTGACTTTC. Translation: CASSQDGTQSTGANVLTF.

This clonotype was recorded a few times. This chain links TRBV6-5 with TRBJ2-7; possible D gene TRBD1, 6 bases. The length of the CDR3 is 15 residues. Deletions cut 2 bases from V and 4 bases from J, with 15 bases between. Looked up from germline, CDR1 is MNHEY and CDR2 is SVGAGI. DNA of the CDR3: TGTGCCAGCAGTTACGGCCCAGGGGAAAGGTACGAGCAGTACTTC. Protein product: CASSYGPGERYEQYF.

The chain links TRBV13 to TRBJ2-2, with 9 bases identical to TRBD1. There are 17 residues in the CDR3. With 0 bases clipped from V and 4 bases from J, the junction kept 6 bases outside the gene matches. CDR1 and CDR2 from the germline V gene are PRHDT and FYEKMQ (reference sequence). The CDR3, as DNA: TGTGCCAGCAGCTTAGGGGAACCGGGACAGGGCACCGGGGAGCTGTTTTTT. It is translated as CASSLGEPGQGTGELFF.

In its sample, this clonotype was seen many times. The chain joins TRBV15 to TRBJ1-5; D ambiguous. The length of the CDR3 is 14 residues. Germline CDR1 is LNHNV and CDR2 is YYDKDF (reference sequence). V gave up 6 bases and J gave up 2 bases, with 11 bases separating them. The CDR3 DNA reads TGTGCCACCAGTTCCTTTTTTGGCAATCAGCCCCAGCATTTT. As protein: CATSSFFGNQPQHF.

This clonotype appeared a few times. The chain employs TRBV9 and TRBJ2-2; D not resolved. CDR1 and CDR2 (germline): SGDLS, YYNGEE. The CDR3 runs to 12 residues. The ends were cut back, 1 base at V and 6 bases at J, with 4 bases in the middle. The CDR3 DNA reads TGTGCCAGCAGCGTATCTCCCGGGGAGCTGTTTTTT. It codes for CASSVSPGELFF.

This clonotype was counted many times. V is TRBV7-2 and J is TRBJ2-7; TRBD2 is a possible D gene (6 bases). Deletions cut 4 bases from V and 0 bases from J, with 19 bases between. Germline CDR1 and CDR2: SGHTA and FQGNSA. The CDR3 extends over 17 amino acids. CDR3 nucleotide sequence: TGTGCCAGCAGCTCCCCGACCATAGCGGTGATCTCCTACGAGCAGTACTTC. Protein sequence: CASSSPTIAVISYEQYF.

This clonotype has a handful of counts. The V and J genes are TRBV5-1 and TRBJ2-3; D is possibly TRBD2 (5 bases). V shed 0 bases and J shed 4 bases, with 15 bases lying between them. The CDR3 loop spans 16 amino acids. Germline V gives CDR1 SGHRS, CDR2 YFSETQ. The DNA for the CDR3 is TGCGCCAGCAGCTTGGCAGGAGGTTACGACCCAGATACGCAGTATTTT. It specifies CASSLAGGYDPDTQYF. Using reference TRBV5-1 and TRBJ2-3 for the parts outside the CDR3, the full variable domain is KAGVTQTPRYLIKTRGQQVTLSCSPISGHRSVSWYQQTPGQGLQFLFEYFSETQRNKGNFPGRFSGRQFSNSRSEMNVSTLELGDSALYLCASSLAGGYDPDTQYFGPGTRLTVL.

J is TRBJ2-2 and V is TRBV5-4; D remains unclear. Looked up from germline, CDR1 is SGHNT and CDR2 is YYREEE (reference sequence). This CDR3 is 15 amino acids long. The V end was cut by 4 bases, the J end by 3 bases, with 13 bases between. The CDR3, as DNA: TGTGCCAGCAGCAAACAAGGACGGGACACCGGGGAGCTGTTTTTT. Protein sequence: CASSKQGRDTGELFF.

The table lists this clonotype with many counts. The chain combines TRBV6-5 with TRBJ1-2, with 7 bases aligning to TRBD1. Unmatched junction bases numbered 7, after V lost 0 bases and J lost 6 bases. Germline V gene sequence: CDR1 MNHEY, CDR2 SVGAGI. CDR3 length equals 15 residues. CDR3 residues: CASSYSRGPLNGYTF. CDR3 nucleotides: TGTGCCAGCAGTTACTCGAGGGGGCCCCTCAATGGCTACACCTTC.